This T cell receptor beta chain was captured by sequencing in a study of cytomegalovirus exposure and HLA in healthy donors. V shed 7 bases and J shed 10 bases, with 14 bases lying between them. The CDR3 loop spans 12 amino acids. Germline V gene data show CDR1 as SGHAT and CDR2 as FQNNGV. Primers: 60 Vbeta forward and 13 Jbeta reverse. TCRdb's table, derived via immunoSEQ multiplex PCR, lists solely in-frame clones and lacks some. This table has about 150,000 clones, roughly three quarters appearing once. The sample consisted of PBMCs. This clonotype was sampled from a young man in good health and CMV-seropositive. The chain joins TRBV11-2 to TRBJ2-1; D not certain. CDR3 loop: CASKPEAGEQFF. The CDR3 DNA sequence: TGTGCCAGCAAGCCCGAGGCTGGAGAGCAGTTCTTC.